The entry below describes one TCR beta chain. Assay: immunoSEQ multiplex PCR; the TCRdb copy retains only in-frame clones and omits some. The data hold about 160,000 clones, with about 94% observed a single time. This CDR3 comprises 15 residues. With 1 base clipped from V and 5 bases from J, the junction kept 6 bases outside the gene matches. Per the germline V gene, CDR1 is SGDLS and CDR2 is YYNGEE. The data belong to a study of control samples from healthy donors and cancer patients. Sample: PBMCs. The clonotype comes from a man aged 55 to 69 with colorectal cancer. The V call is TRBV9, the J call TRBJ2-5; 9 bases agree with TRBD1. The CDR3 loop is CASSVFGQGKETQYF. CDR3 bases: TGTGCCAGCAGCGTATTTGGACAGGGGAAGGAGACCCAGTACTTC.